This TCR beta chain was found in a study of blood T cells in healthy people across ages. General study results and limits: Estimates based on one million T cells were treated as lower bounds.

Regarding this clonotype: Antigen unknown. A single base separates this from a much larger clone, so it may be a read error.

The study isolated at least 6.5 million PBMCs from each sample. Using a J-beta primer mix together with a sample-barcoded 5' primer, a second PCR was run for about 6 to 12 cycles. Each CDR3 protein gets one entry after TCRdb re-called the 5' RACE reads with MiXCR. The data contain more than 900,000 distinct CDR3 sequences, 25% to 35% of them singletons. The CDR3 covers 14 residues. Per germline, CDR1 SGHRS and CDR2 YFSETQ. V lost 0 bases, J lost 8 bases, and 12 bases lay in between. These data were also filed under a second study, of T cells of mothers and their children. As reported in that work: Versus unrelated pairs, overlap was slightly higher in related mother-child pairs, without reaching significance.

The specimen was blood. The chain links TRBV5-1 to TRBJ2-1; D may be TRBD2 (5 bases). The sequence was collected from a woman in her thirties or forties in good health. CDR3 sequence (DNA): TGCGCCAGCAGCTTGGGTGGACGGGGTTATGAGCAGTTCTTC. Translated: CASSLGGRGYEQFF.